The 29 T cell receptor beta chains below all came from one sample that was sequenced in a study of CD8 T cells in ankylosing spondylitis. TCRdb reanalysed the 5' RACE reads using MiXCR and keeps one entry per CDR3 protein. The table has 25,000 to 30,000 distinct CDR3 sequences, about 5.1% seen once. The sequenced sample was blood, either unsorted or a sorted T cell fraction (not recorded which). These TCRs come from a female donor with ankylosing spondylitis or in good health (not recorded which).

V usage is TRBV9 and J usage is TRBJ1-1, with no clear D. The CDR3 loop spans 14 amino acids. CDR1 and CDR2 from the germline V gene are SGDLS and YYNGEE. V shed 4 bases and J shed 1 base, with 11 bases lying between them. CDR3 DNA: TGTGCCAGCAGCCCTATGGACGGGAACACTGAAGCTTTCTTT. This codes for CASSPMDGNTEAFF. The variable domain in full, completed from reference TRBV9 and TRBJ1-1, reads DSGVTQTPKHLITATGQRVTLRCSPRSGDLSVYWYQQSLDQGLQFLIQYYNGEERAKGNILERFSAQQFPDLHSELNLSSLELGDSALYFCASSPMDGNTEAFFGQGTRLTVV.

This clonotype has at least ten counts. The junction shows a germline mismatch at one end, possibly a read error. The CDR3 DNA reads TGTGCCAGCAGCGTCGACCTTCCCACAGATGCGCAGTATTTT. Protein: CASSVDLPTDAQYF. The chain employs TRBV9 and TRBJ2-3; D is ambiguous. The V gene's germline CDR1 is SGDLS and CDR2 YYNGEE. The CDR3 is made up of 14 amino acids.

This clonotype appeared many times. J is TRBJ2-5 and V is TRBV9; TRBD1 matches at 10 bases. In germline, CDR1 is SGDLS, CDR2 YYNGEE. The CDR3 sequence is 14 residues long. Trimming cost V 2 bases and J 4 bases; bases outside gene matches: 2. The CDR3 DNA is TGTGCCAGCAGCGTGGACAGGGGGGGAGAGACCCAGTACTTC. Residues: CASSVDRGGETQYF.

Ten or more counts support this clonotype. The V and J genes are TRBV28 and TRBJ2-7; D perhaps matches TRBD2 (6 bases). V was trimmed by 9 bases and J by 7 bases, leaving 22 bases between them. The length of the CDR3 is 14 residues. Germline V gene lookup returns CDR1 MDHEN and CDR2 SYDVKM. The CDR3 DNA follows: TGTGCCAGAGGCCTCATAGGTAGCGGCTATGAGCAGTACTTC. This encodes CARGLIGSGYEQYF.

A word on this clonotype: A read error may be the cause here, since a much bigger clone is one base away. V gene TRBV9 combines with J gene TRBJ2-1; no clear D. CDR1 is SGDLS, CDR2 YYNGEE, per germline. Between the trimmed V and J ends, which lost 4 bases and 10 bases, there was a span of 9 bases. The CDR3 has 11 amino acids. The chain's CDR3 is CASSLALEQFF. For the CDR3, the DNA is TGTGCCAGCAGCCTGGCGCTAGAGCAGTTCTTC.

Relative to its sample, this clonotype is medium-sized. This sequence joins TRBV9 and TRBJ2-7, with TRBD1 matching over 8 bases. The CDR3 covers 14 residues. Losses at the gene ends were 4 bases for V and 6 bases for J; bases not matched to a gene: 9. Looked up from germline, CDR1 is SGDLS and CDR2 is YYNGEE. The CDR3 region has the DNA TGTGCCAGCAGCTTCTCGGACAGGGTGGGCGAGCAGTACTTC. This sequence encodes CASSFSDRVGEQYF. The full variable domain, in which reference TRBV9 and TRBJ2-7 provide the parts outside the CDR3, is DSGVTQTPKHLITATGQRVTLRCSPRSGDLSVYWYQQSLDQGLQFLIQYYNGEERAKGNILERFSAQQFPDLHSELNLSSLELGDSALYFCASSFSDRVGEQYFGPGTRLTVT.

This chain connects TRBV9 to TRBJ1-1; TRBD1 is a possible D gene (6 bases). The CDR3 extends over 15 amino acids. The V gene's germline CDR1 is SGDLS and CDR2 YYNGEE. Trimming left V 5 bases short and J 0 bases short, with 14 bases between. The CDR3: CASSGTGTLNTEAFF. The CDR3 nucleotides read TGTGCCAGCAGTGGTACCGGGACATTGAACACTGAAGCTTTCTTT. Supplemented by reference TRBV9 and TRBJ1-1, the full variable domain reads DSGVTQTPKHLITATGQRVTLRCSPRSGDLSVYWYQQSLDQGLQFLIQYYNGEERAKGNILERFSAQQFPDLHSELNLSSLELGDSALYFCASSGTGTLNTEAFFGQGTRLTVV.

This clonotype occurred many times. V gene TRBV9 combines with J gene TRBJ1-2; the match to TRBD1 covers 7 bases. In germline, CDR1 is SGDLS, CDR2 YYNGEE. With V trimmed by 3 bases and J by 2 bases, 4 bases remained unmatched. CDR3 size: 14 residues. CDR3 nucleotide sequence: TGTGCCAGCAGCGCCTCGACAGGGAACTATGGCTACACCTTC. It codes for CASSASTGNYGYTF.

This clonotype was picked up a small number of times. The gene calls are TRBV9 and TRBJ2-3; 7 nucleotides match TRBD2. Germline V CDR1 and CDR2: SGDLS, YYNGEE. The CDR3 has 15 residues. Trimming removed 1 base from V and 3 bases from J; junction bases left unmatched: 5. CDR3 sequence: CASSVTAGKTDTQYF. The CDR3 DNA follows: TGTGCCAGCAGCGTAACAGCGGGAAAAACAGATACGCAGTATTTT.

This clonotype was seen ten or more times. This chain joins TRBV9 and TRBJ2-3, with D maybe TRBD2 (5 bases). The CDR3 is 16 residues long. Trimming shortened V by 0 bases and J by 5 bases, and 16 bases separated the two germline ends. From germline, CDR1 is SGDLS and CDR2 YYNGEE. CDR3 sequence: CASSVETSIRGDTQYF. In nucleotides, the CDR3 is TGTGCCAGCAGCGTAGAAACTAGTATCCGGGGAGATACGCAGTATTTT.

This clonotype was observed a few times. V usage is TRBV9 and J usage is TRBJ2-3; TRBD2 aligns across 7 bases. The CDR3 covers 17 residues. Germline lookup yields CDR1 SGDLS and CDR2 YYNGEE. With V trimmed by 4 bases and J by 3 bases, 14 bases remained unmatched. CDR3 loop: CASSPYPTGGRTDTQYF. In DNA, the CDR3 is TGTGCCAGCAGCCCCTATCCCACGGGAGGAAGAACAGATACGCAGTATTTT.

V gene TRBV9 combines with J gene TRBJ2-5; the match to TRBD2 covers 9 bases. The CDR3 sequence is 16 residues long. After removal of 3 bases from V and 5 bases from J, the junction contained 11 bases not matched to a gene. Germline CDR1 is SGDLS and CDR2 is YYNGEE. The CDR3 region has the DNA TGTGCCAGCAGCGCCGCCGGGGGTAGCGGGGGTGAGACCCAGTACTTC. Residues: CASSAAGGSGGETQYF. Full variable domain (remainder filled in from reference TRBV9 and TRBJ2-5): DSGVTQTPKHLITATGQRVTLRCSPRSGDLSVYWYQQSLDQGLQFLIQYYNGEERAKGNILERFSAQQFPDLHSELNLSSLELGDSALYFCASSAAGGSGGETQYFGPGTRLLVL.

This clonotype qualifies as medium-sized. V is TRBV9 and J is TRBJ2-5; a possible D gene is TRBD1 (5 bases). CDR3 length equals 14 residues. The V gene's germline CDR1 is SGDLS and CDR2 YYNGEE. V lost 4 bases to trimming and J lost 5 bases, with 15 bases between them. The CDR3 loop is CASSPRATQETQYF. As DNA, the CDR3 is TGTGCCAGCAGCCCCAGGGCGACGCAGGAGACCCAGTACTTC.

The table lists this clonotype with many counts. The rearrangement uses TRBV9 and TRBJ2-5; a weak D match, TRBD2 (6 bases). Trimming cost V 3 bases and J 0 bases, with 9 bases left between them. Germline V lookup: CDR1 SGDLS, CDR2 YYNGEE. This CDR3 has 14 amino acids. The CDR3 loop reads CASSAGLNQETQYF. CDR3 sequence (DNA): TGTGCCAGCAGCGCGGGACTTAACCAAGAGACCCAGTACTTC.

This clonotype was detected ten times or more. The chain is built from TRBV9 and TRBJ2-5, with 9 bases fitting TRBD1. In germline, CDR1 is SGDLS, CDR2 YYNGEE. The CDR3 extends over 15 amino acids. Germline trimming cut 3 bases from V and 4 bases from J; bases unmatched to any gene: 7. The CDR3 here is CASSAHRGRGETQYF. Written as DNA, the CDR3 is TGTGCCAGCAGCGCACACAGGGGGCGAGGAGAGACCCAGTACTTC.

This clonotype was picked up many times. The V gene is TRBV9, the J gene TRBJ2-6; D unresolved. The CDR3 loop spans 17 amino acids. Trimming stripped 0 bases from V and 0 bases from J, with 10 bases between. The V gene's germline CDR1 is SGDLS and CDR2 YYNGEE. CDR3 region: CASSVDLSSSGANVLTF. In DNA form, the CDR3 reads TGTGCCAGCAGCGTAGATCTCAGTTCCTCTGGGGCCAACGTCCTGACTTTC.

This clonotype was observed at least ten times. The rearrangement links TRBV9 to TRBJ1-1; D remains unclear. The ends were cut back, 3 bases at V and 4 bases at J, with 13 bases in the middle. CDR3 size: 14 residues. CDR1 SGDLS and CDR2 YYNGEE come from the germline V gene. In DNA form, the CDR3 reads TGTGCCAGCAGCGCCAAGCTGGGTACCACTGAAGCTTTCTTT. Its translation is CASSAKLGTTEAFF.

The table lists this clonotype with many counts. The V and J genes are TRBV9 and TRBJ1-1; D is possibly TRBD1 (5 bases). The CDR3 is 13 residues long. Looked up from germline, CDR1 is SGDLS and CDR2 is YYNGEE. V lost 3 bases and J lost 8, with 14 bases in between. The CDR3 reads CASSGGDEQEAFF. Written as DNA, the CDR3 is TGTGCCAGCAGCGGGGGGGACGAACAAGAAGCTTTCTTT.

Ten or more counts support this clonotype. The chain has TRBV9 and TRBJ2-7; 10 nucleotides line up with TRBD1. The J segment lost 3 bases and the V segment lost 0 bases, leaving 3 bases of the junction unmatched. From germline, CDR1 is SGDLS and CDR2 YYNGEE. This CDR3 region has 15 residues. The CDR3 protein is CASSVAGTGVYEQYF. In DNA form, the CDR3 reads TGTGCCAGCAGCGTAGCGGGGACAGGGGTCTACGAGCAGTACTTC.

This clonotype was seen many times. The chain is built from TRBV9 and TRBJ2-1; possibly TRBD1 for D (6 bases). V lost 4 bases to trimming and J lost 1 base, with 12 bases between them. The CDR3 contains 15 residues. Germline CDR1 is SGDLS and CDR2 is YYNGEE. The CDR3 sequence is CASSPPRGSYNEQFF. The CDR3, as DNA: TGTGCCAGCAGCCCCCCTAGGGGGTCCTACAATGAGCAGTTCTTC.

In its sample, this clonotype was seen a few times. This clone may be a read error of a much larger clone one base away. V usage is TRBV9 and J usage is TRBJ2-7, with TRBD1 matching over 9 bases. V lost 0 bases, J lost 3 bases, and 4 bases stayed unmatched. The CDR3 is 15 amino acids. From germline, CDR1 is SGDLS and CDR2 YYNGEE. CDR3 nucleotide sequence: TGTGCCAGCAGCGTAGACGGGACAGGGATCTACGAGCAGTACTTC. Translated: CASSVDGTGIYEQYF.

Here the CDR3 reads CASSVLQTDTQYF. In nucleotides, the CDR3 is TGTGCCAGCAGCGTTCTTCAGACAGATACGCAGTATTTT. This sequence joins TRBV9 and TRBJ2-3; no clear D gene. CDR1 is SGDLS, CDR2 YYNGEE, per germline. The CDR3 consists of 13 residues. The ends were cut back, 2 bases at V and 3 bases at J, with 7 bases in the middle.

This clonotype has ten or more counts. The genes are TRBV9 and TRBJ2-5; 8 bases align to TRBD2. Unmatched junction bases numbered 6, after V lost 0 bases and J lost 5 bases. The germline V gene encodes CDR1 SGDLS and CDR2 YYNGEE. This CDR3 is 15 amino acids long. The CDR3 nucleotides read TGTGCCAGCAGCGTAGACGGGAGGGCTGGCGAGACCCAGTACTTC. Encoded protein: CASSVDGRAGETQYF.

The chain employs TRBV9 and TRBJ2-3; 7 bases match TRBD1. The CDR3 totals 15 residues. V shed 4 bases, J shed 2 bases, and the junction held 7 bases outside the gene matches. CDR1 is SGDLS and CDR2 is YYNGEE in the germline V gene. Here the CDR3 DNA reads TGTGCCAGCAGCCCAACGGGACAGTACACAGATACGCAGTATTTT. It specifies CASSPTGQYTDTQYF.

The chain joins TRBV9 to TRBJ2-1; D not certain. Looked up from germline, CDR1 is SGDLS and CDR2 is YYNGEE. This CDR3 comprises 11 residues. Trimming pared 0 bases from V and 9 bases from J, leaving 4 bases between. CDR3 DNA: TGTGCCAGCAGCGTAGCTAGTGAGCAGTTCTTC. Translating it yields CASSVASEQFF.

This clonotype was seen at least ten times. The rearrangement links TRBV9 to TRBJ2-3, with 14 positions matching TRBD2. With 4 bases clipped from V and 2 bases from J, the junction kept 9 bases outside the gene matches. The germline CDR1 and CDR2 sequences are SGDLS and YYNGEE. CDR3 size: 18 residues. The CDR3, as DNA: TGTGCCAGCAGCTTCGCCCGGGGACTAGCGGGGGACACAGATACGCAGTATTTT. Its protein product is CASSFARGLAGDTDTQYF.

The CDR3 is CASSVRSRTSGGTGELFF. CDR3 sequence (DNA): TGTGCCAGCAGCGTTAGATCAAGGACTAGCGGGGGAACCGGGGAGCTGTTTTTT. The J gene is TRBJ2-2, the V gene TRBV9; 13 bases line up with TRBD2. CDR1 is SGDLS and CDR2 is YYNGEE in the germline V gene. J was trimmed by 5 bases and V by 2 bases; bases with no gene match: 9. The CDR3 sequence is 18 residues long.

This clonotype was recorded at least ten times. This chain links TRBV9 with TRBJ2-3; D gene unclear. Germline CDR1 and CDR2: SGDLS and YYNGEE. V was pared by 4 bases and J by 2 bases, with 8 bases between. This CDR3 contains 13 residues. As DNA, the CDR3 is TGTGCCAGCAGCCCTCTTGCCACAGATACGCAGTATTTT. This codes for CASSPLATDTQYF.

The chain combines TRBV9 with TRBJ2-7, with D unresolved. The CDR3 loop spans 13 amino acids. The germline V gene has CDR1 SGDLS and CDR2 YYNGEE. Trimming stripped 0 bases from V and 5 bases from J, with 9 bases between. The CDR3 nucleotides read TGTGCCAGCAGCGTAGGGTATGGGAACGAGCAGTACTTC. Translated, it gives CASSVGYGNEQYF.